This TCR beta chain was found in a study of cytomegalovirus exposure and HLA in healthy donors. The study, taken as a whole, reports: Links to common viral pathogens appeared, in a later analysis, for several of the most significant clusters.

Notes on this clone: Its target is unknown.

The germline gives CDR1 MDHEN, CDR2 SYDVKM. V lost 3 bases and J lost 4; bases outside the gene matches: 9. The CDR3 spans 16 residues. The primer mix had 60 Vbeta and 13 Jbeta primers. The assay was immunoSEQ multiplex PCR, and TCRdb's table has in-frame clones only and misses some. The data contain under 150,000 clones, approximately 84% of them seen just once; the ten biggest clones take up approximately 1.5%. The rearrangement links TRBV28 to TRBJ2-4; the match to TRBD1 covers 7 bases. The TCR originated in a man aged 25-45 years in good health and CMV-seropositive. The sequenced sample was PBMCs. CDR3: CASSFPLTGEKNIQYF. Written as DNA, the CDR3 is TGTGCCAGCAGTTTCCCCCTCACAGGGGAAAAAAACATTCAGTACTTC.